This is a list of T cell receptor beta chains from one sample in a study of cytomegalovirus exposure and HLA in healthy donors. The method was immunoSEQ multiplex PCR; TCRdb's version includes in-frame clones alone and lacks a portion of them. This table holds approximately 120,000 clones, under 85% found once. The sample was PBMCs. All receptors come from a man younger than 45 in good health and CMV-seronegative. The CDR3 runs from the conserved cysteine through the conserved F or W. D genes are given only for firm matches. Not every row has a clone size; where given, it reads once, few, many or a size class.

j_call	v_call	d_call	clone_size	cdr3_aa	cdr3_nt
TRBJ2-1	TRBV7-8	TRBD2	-	CASSLGLAGGSSYNEQFF	TGTGCCAGCAGCTTAGGTCTAGCGGGGGGAAGCTCCTACAATGAGCAGTTCTTC
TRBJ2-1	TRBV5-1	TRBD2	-	CASSLQAGGPPFF	TGCGCCAGCAGCCTTCAAGCGGGAGGGCCCCCGTTCTTC
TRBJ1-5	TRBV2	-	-	CASSVSVDQPQHF	TGTGCCAGCAGTGTGTCCGTCGATCAGCCCCAGCATTTT
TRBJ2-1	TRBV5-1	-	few	CASSIGAAALNEQFF	TGCGCCAGCAGCATCGGAGCAGCCGCTTTAAATGAGCAGTTCTTC
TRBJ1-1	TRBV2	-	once	CARQVPNTEAFF	TGTGCCAGACAGGTCCCGAACACTGAAGCTTTCTTT
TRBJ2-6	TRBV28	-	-	CASSYRVGANVLTF	TGTGCCAGCAGTTACAGGGTCGGGGCCAACGTCCTGACTTTC
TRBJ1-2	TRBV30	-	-	CAYLSGSYTF	TGTGCCTACCTGAGCGGAAGCTACACCTTC
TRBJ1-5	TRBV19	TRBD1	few	CASSWDRVSNQPQHF	TGTGCCAGTAGTTGGGACAGGGTTAGCAATCAGCCCCAGCATTTT
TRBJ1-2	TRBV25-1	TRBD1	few	CASRDRGSGYTF	TGTGCCAGCAGGGACAGGGGGAGTGGCTACACCTTC
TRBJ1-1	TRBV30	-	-	CAWSVIRGNTEAFF	TGTGCCTGGAGTGTTATTAGGGGAAACACTGAAGCTTTCTTT
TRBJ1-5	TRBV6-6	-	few	CASDRKMDQPQHF	TGTGCCAGCGACAGGAAAATGGATCAGCCCCAGCATTTT
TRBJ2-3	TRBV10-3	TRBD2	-	CAISLAGITDTQYF	TGTGCCATCTCTCTAGCGGGGATCACAGATACGCAGTATTTT
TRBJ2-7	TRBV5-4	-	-	CASSPKGGADGEQYF	TGTGCCAGCAGCCCGAAAGGAGGGGCAGACGGGGAGCAGTACTTC
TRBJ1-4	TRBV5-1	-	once	CASSLGGAGDEKLFF	TGCGCCAGCAGCTTAGGGGGGGCCGGGGATGAAAAACTGTTTTTT
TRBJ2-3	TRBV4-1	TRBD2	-	CASSQVFLAAPAIQYF	TGCGCCAGCAGCCAAGTTTTTCTAGCGGCCCCAGCTATCCAGTATTTT
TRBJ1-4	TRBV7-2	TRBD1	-	CASSLRDSGTATF	TGTGCCAGCAGCTTAAGGGACTCCGGGACAGCGACTTTT
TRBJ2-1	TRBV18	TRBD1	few	CASSPGTGGLQFF	TGTGCCAGCTCACCCGGGACAGGGGGCTTGCAGTTCTTC
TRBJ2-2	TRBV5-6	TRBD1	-	CASSLAGTGRTGELFF	TGTGCCAGCAGCTTGGCCGGGACAGGGCGAACCGGGGAGCTGTTTTTT
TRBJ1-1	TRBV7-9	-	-	CASSLARLIEGRTEAFF	TGTGCCAGCAGCTTAGCCCGTCTCATCGAGGGTAGGACTGAAGCTTTCTTT
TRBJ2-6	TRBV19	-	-	CASSIPGANVLTF	TGTGCCAGTAGTATCCCAGGGGCCAACGTCCTGACTTTC
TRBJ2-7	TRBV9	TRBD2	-	CASSVAAGGHYEQYF	TGTGCCAGCAGCGTCGCAGCGGGAGGGCACTACGAGCAGTACTTC
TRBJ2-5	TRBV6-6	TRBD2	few	CASSSGTSGFQETQYF	TGTGCCAGCAGTTCCGGGACTAGCGGGTTCCAAGAGACCCAGTACTTC
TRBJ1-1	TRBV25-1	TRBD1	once	CASSELLGQGAFF	TGTGCCAGCAGTGAACTACTGGGACAGGGCGCTTTCTTT
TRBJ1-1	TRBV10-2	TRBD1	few	CAIPGQGAHTEAFF	TGCGCCATTCCGGGACAGGGGGCGCACACTGAAGCTTTCTTT
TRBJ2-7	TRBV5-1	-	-	CASSSLQGDEQYF	TGCGCCAGCAGCTCGTTACAGGGCGACGAGCAGTACTTC
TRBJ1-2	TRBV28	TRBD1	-	CASSSRPGTGGNYGYTF	TGTGCCAGCAGTTCCCGACCCGGGACAGGGGGAAACTATGGCTACACCTTC
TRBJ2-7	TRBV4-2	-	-	CASSQDRQLGTYEQYF	TGTGCCAGCAGCCAAGACCGCCAACTAGGGACCTACGAGCAGTACTTC
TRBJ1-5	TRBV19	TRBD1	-	CASSLTGTSLEPQHF	TGTGCCAGTAGCCTGACAGGGACCTCCTTGGAGCCCCAGCATTTT
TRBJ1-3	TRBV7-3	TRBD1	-	CASSLNPGGGNTIYF	TGTGCCAGCAGCTTAAACCCAGGGGGAGGAAACACCATATATTTT
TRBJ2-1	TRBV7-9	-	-	CASSVTGYNEQFF	TGTGCCAGCAGCGTGACTGGATACAATGAGCAGTTCTTC
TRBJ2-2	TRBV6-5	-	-	CASRTGGLDTGELFF	TGTGCCAGCAGAACCGGGGGGCTCGACACCGGGGAGCTGTTTTTT
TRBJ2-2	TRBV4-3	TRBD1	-	CASSQDRYTGELFF	TGCGCCAGCAGCCAGGACAGGTACACCGGGGAGCTGTTTTTT
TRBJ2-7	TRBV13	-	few	CASSLRGRSAYEQYF	TGTGCCAGCAGCTTACGGGGTAGATCCGCCTACGAGCAGTACTTC
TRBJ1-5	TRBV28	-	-	CASSLQGRNQPQHF	TGTGCCAGCAGCCTCCAGGGTCGGAATCAGCCCCAGCATTTT
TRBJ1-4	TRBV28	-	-	CASSALTGGNEKLFF	TGTGCCAGCAGTGCATTGACAGGCGGTAATGAAAAACTGTTTTTT
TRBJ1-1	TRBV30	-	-	CAWSVQRLGGNTEAFF	TGTGCCTGGAGTGTACAGAGACTAGGTGGGAACACTGAAGCTTTCTTT
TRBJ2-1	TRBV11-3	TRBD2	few	CASSTSGTSGGQQFF	TGTGCCAGCAGCACCTCCGGGACTAGCGGGGGGCAGCAGTTCTTC
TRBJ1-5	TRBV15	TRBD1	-	CATRDPGTDNQPQHF	TGTGCCACCAGAGACCCCGGGACAGACAATCAGCCCCAGCATTTT
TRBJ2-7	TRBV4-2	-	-	CASSQEGLYEQYF	TGTGCCAGCAGCCAAGAAGGACTCTACGAGCAGTACTTC
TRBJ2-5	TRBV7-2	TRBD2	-	CASTRGGLAEQETQYF	TGTGCCAGCACCCGGGGGGGACTAGCGGAACAAGAGACCCAGTACTTC
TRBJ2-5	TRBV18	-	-	CASSPPGQQETQYF	TGTGCCAGCTCACCACCGGGACAACAAGAGACCCAGTACTTC
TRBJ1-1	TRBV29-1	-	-	CSVSRMNTEAFF	TGCAGCGTTTCGCGGATGAACACTGAAGCTTTCTTT
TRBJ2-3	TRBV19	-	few	CASTSPQGPDTQYF	TGTGCCAGTACCTCACCGCAGGGTCCAGATACGCAGTATTTT
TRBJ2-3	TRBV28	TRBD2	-	CASSSPSGGLDTQYF	TGTGCCAGCAGTTCCCCTAGCGGGGGGTTAGATACGCAGTATTTT